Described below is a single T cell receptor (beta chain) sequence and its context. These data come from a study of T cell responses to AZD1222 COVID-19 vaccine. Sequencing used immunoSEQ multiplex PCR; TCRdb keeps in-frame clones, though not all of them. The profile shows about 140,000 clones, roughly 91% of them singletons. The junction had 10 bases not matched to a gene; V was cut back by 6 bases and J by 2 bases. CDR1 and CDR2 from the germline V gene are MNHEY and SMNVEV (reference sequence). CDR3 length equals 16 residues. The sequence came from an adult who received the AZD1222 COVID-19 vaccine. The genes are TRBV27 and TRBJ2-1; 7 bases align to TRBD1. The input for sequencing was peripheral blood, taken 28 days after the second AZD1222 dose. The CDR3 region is CASSFSGTVTYNEQFF. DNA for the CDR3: TGTGCCAGCAGCTTTTCCGGGACAGTTACCTACAATGAGCAGTTCTTC.